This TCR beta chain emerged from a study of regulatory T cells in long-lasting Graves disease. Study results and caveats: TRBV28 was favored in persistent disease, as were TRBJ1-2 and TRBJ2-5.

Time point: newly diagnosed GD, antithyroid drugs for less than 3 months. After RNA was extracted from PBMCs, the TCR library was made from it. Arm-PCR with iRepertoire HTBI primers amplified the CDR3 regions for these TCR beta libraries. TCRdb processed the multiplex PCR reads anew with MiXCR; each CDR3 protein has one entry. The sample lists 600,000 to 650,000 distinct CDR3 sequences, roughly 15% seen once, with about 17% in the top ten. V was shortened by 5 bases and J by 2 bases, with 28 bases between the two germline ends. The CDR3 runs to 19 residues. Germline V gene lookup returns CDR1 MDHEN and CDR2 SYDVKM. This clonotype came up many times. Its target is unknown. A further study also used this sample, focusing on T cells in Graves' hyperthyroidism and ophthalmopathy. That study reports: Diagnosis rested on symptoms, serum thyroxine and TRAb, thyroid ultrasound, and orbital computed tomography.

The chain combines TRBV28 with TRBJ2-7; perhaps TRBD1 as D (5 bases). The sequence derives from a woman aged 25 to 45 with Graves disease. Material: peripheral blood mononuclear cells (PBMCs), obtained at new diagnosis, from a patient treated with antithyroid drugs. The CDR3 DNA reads TGTGCCAGCAGTCCCCAGGGCTACGAGAAGCCCCCACTAACCTACGAGCAGTACTTC. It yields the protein CASSPQGYEKPPLTYEQYF.